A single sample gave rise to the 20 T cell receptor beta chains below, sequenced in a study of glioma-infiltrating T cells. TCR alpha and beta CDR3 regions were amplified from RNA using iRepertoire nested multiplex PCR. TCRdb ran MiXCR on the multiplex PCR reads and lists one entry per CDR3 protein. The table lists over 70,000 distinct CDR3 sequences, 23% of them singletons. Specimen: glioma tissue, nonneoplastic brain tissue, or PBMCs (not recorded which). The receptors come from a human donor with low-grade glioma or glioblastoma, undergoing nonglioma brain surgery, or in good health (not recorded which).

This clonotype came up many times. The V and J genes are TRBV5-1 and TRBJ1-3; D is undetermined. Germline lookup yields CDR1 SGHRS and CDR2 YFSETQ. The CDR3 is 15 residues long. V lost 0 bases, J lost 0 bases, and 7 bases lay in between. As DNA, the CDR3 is TGCGCCAGCAGCTTGGAGGTTAGCTCTGGAAACACCATATATTTT. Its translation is CASSLEVSSGNTIYF.

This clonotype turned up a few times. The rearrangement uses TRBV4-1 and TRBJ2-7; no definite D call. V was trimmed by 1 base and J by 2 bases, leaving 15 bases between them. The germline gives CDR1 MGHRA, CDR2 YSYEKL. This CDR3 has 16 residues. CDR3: CASSQVILHDAYEQYF. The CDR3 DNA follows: TGCGCCAGCAGCCAAGTCATCTTACACGATGCCTACGAGCAGTACTTC.

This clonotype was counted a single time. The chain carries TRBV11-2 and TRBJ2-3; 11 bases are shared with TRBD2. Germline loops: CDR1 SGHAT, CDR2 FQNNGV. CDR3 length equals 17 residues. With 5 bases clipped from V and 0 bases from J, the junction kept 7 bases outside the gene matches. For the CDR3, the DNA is TGTGCCAGCAGCCTCCAGACTAGCGGGACTAGCACAGATACGCAGTATTTT. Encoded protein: CASSLQTSGTSTDTQYF.

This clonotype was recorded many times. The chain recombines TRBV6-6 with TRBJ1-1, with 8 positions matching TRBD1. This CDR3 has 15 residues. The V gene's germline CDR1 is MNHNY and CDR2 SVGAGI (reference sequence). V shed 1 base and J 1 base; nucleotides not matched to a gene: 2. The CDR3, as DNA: TGTGCCAGCAGTTACTGGACAGGGAAGAACACTGAAGCTTTCTTT. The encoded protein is CASSYWTGKNTEAFF.

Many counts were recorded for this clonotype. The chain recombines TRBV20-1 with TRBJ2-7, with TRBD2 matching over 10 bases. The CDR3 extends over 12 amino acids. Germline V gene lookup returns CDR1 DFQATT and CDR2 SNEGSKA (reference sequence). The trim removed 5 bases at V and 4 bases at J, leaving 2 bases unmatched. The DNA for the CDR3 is TGCAGTGCTCGAGCGGGGGGGTACGAGCAGTACTTC. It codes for CSARAGGYEQYF.

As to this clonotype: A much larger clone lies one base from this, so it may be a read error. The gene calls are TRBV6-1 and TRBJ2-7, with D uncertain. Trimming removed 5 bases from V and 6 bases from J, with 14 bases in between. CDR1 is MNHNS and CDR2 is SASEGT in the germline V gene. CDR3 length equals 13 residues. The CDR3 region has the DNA TGTGCCAGCAGTCCCCCCCAGGTATCCGAGCAGTACTTC. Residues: CASSPPQVSEQYF.

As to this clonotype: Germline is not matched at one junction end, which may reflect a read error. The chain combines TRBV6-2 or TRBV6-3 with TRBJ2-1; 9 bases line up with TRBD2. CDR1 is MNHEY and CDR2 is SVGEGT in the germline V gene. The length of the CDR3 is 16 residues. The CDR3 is CASSYRNSGSGYEQFF. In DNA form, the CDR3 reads TGTGCCAGTAGTTACCGGAATAGCGGGAGCGGTTATGAGCAGTTCTTC.

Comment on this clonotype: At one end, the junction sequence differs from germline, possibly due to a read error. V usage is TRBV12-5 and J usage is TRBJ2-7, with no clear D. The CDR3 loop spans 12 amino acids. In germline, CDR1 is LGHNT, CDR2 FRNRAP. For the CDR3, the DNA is TGTGCTAGTGGTTTGGTATCCTCCGAGCAGTACTTC. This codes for CASGLVSSEQYF.

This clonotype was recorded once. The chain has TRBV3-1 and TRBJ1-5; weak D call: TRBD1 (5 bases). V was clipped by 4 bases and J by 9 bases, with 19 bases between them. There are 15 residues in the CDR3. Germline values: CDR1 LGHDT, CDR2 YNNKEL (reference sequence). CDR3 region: CASSPGSRAVSPQHF. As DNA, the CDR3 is TGTGCCAGCAGCCCCGGGAGCAGGGCAGTATCGCCCCAGCATTTT.

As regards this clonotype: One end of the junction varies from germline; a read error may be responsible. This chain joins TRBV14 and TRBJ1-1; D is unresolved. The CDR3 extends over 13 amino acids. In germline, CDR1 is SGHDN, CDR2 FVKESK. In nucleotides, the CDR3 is TGTGCCAGCAGCCTTGGAGTGAACACTAAAGCTTTCTTT. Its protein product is CASSLGVNTKAFF.

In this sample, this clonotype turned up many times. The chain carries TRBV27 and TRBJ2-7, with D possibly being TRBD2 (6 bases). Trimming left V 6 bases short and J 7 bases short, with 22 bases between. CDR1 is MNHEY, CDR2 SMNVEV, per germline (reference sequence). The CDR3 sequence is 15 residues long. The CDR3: CASRSLRDSPGEQYF. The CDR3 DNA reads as TGTGCCAGCAGATCCCTCCGGGACTCCCCGGGTGAGCAGTACTTC.

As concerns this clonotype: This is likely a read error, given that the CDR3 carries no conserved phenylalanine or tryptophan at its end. CDR3 region: CASSLGRGETQYC. Here the CDR3 DNA reads TGTGCCAGCAGCTTAGGACGAGGGGAGACCCAGTACTGC. V and J are TRBV7-2 and TRBJ2-5; TRBD2 is a possible D gene (5 bases). With 1 base removed from V and 5 bases from J, the gap between germline ends came to 8 bases. This CDR3 comprises 13 residues. Germline lookup yields CDR1 SGHTA and CDR2 FQGNSA.

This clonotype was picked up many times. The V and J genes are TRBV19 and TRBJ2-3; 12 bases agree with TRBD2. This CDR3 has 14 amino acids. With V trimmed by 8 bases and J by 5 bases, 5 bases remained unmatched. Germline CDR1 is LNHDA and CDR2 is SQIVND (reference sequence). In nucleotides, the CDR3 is TGTGCCAGTCGCACTAGCGGGAGGTTAGATACGCAGTATTTT. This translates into CASRTSGRLDTQYF.

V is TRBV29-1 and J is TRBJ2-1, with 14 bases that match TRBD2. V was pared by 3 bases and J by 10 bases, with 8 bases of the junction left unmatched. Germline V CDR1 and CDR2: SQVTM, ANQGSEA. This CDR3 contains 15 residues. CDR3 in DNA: TGCAGCGTTGACGGTGGGACTAGCGGGAGACAAGAGCAGTTCTTC. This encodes CSVDGGTSGRQEQFF.

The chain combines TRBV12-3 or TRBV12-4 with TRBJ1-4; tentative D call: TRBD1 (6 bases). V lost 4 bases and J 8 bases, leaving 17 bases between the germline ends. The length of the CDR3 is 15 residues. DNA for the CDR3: TGTGCCAGCAGTTCGAACAGGGAGGGGCGCGAAAAACTGTTTTTT. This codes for CASSSNREGREKLFF.

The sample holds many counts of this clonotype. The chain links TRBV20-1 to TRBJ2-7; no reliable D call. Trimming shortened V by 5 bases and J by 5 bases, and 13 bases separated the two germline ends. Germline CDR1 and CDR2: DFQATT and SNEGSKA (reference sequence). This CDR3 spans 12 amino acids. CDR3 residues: CSASNDGNEQYF. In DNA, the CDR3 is TGCAGTGCTTCCAATGACGGCAACGAGCAGTACTTC.

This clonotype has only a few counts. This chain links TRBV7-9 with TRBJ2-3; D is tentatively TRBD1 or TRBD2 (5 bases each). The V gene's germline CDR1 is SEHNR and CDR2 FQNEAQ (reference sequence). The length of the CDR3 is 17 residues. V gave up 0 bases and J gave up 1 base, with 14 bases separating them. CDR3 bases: TGTGCCAGCAGCTTAGCGTTGCGTGGGGACGGCACAGATACGCAGTATTTT. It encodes CASSLALRGDGTDTQYF.

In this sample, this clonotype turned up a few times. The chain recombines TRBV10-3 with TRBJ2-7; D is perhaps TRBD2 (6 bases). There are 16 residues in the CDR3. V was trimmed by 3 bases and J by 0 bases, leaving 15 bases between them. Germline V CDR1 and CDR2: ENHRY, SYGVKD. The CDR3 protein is CAISEDGGSSSYEQYF. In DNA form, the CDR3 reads TGTGCCATCAGTGAAGATGGAGGGTCGAGCTCCTACGAGCAGTACTTC.

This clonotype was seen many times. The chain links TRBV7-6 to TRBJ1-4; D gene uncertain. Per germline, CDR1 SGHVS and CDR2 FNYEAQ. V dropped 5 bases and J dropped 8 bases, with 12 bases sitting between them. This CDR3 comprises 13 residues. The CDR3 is CASSLRQREKLFF. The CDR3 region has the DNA TGTGCCAGCAGCCTGCGGCAGAGGGAAAAACTGTTTTTT.

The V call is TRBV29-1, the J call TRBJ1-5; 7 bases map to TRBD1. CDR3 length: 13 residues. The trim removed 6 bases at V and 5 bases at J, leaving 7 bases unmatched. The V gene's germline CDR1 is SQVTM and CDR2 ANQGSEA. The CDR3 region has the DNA TGCAGCGTGCGGGGACAGCCCCATCAGCCCCAGCATTTT. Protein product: CSVRGQPHQPQHF.